This T cell receptor beta chain was retrieved from a study of T cells of healthy individuals. The sample holds a few counts of this clonotype. TCRdb re-derived calls from the 5' RACE reads in MiXCR, one entry per CDR3 protein. The repertoire consists of about 82,000 distinct CDR3 sequences, with about 4.8% occurring once and the leading ten covering around 6.9%. Germline CDR1 is DFQATT and CDR2 is SNEGSKA (reference sequence). The CDR3 length is 14 residues. V was clipped by 6 bases and J by 8 bases; unmatched bases: 13. The source is a female donor in good health. The chain carries TRBV20-1 and TRBJ1-1; 9 bases are shared with TRBD1. Written as DNA, the CDR3 is TGCAGTGCCGAGAACAACCGGGACAGGGCCGAAGCTTTCTTT. Translation gives CSAENNRDRAEAFF.